A selection of T cell receptor beta chains follows, all from one sample in a study of cytomegalovirus exposure and HLA in healthy donors. The assay was immunoSEQ multiplex PCR, and TCRdb's table has in-frame clones only and misses some. There are about 110,000 clones in the sample; 86% occur only once, and roughly 4% lies in the top ten. The source material was PBMCs. The receptors were gathered from a young woman in good health and CMV-seropositive. Each CDR3 is given with its conserved first and last residue. The order of the fields is V gene, J gene, CDR3 protein.

>TRBV28|TRBJ2-7
CASISMGAEQYF
>TRBV5-4|TRBJ2-5
CASSGLKETQYF
>TRBV7-9|TRBJ1-1
CASLPAGQLNTEAFF
>TRBV7-9|TRBJ1-6
CASRDREGSPLHF
>TRBV7-3|TRBJ1-2
CASSLNSRTNYGYTF
>TRBV7-9|TRBJ2-7
CASGPGQGGYEQYF
>TRBV7-9|TRBJ1-2
CASSLGQGPRYGYTF
>TRBV27|TRBJ2-1
CASTSTSGFYNEQFF
>TRBV20-1|TRBJ2-1
CSARRYNEQFF
>TRBV10-3|TRBJ1-5
CAIGTGPGNSNQPQHF
>TRBV7-3|TRBJ2-2
CASSPSGPEHKYTGELFF
>TRBV9|TRBJ1-1
CASSPGTGFMNTEAFF
>TRBV7-3|TRBJ2-3
CASSYGTASTDTQYF
>TRBV27|TRBJ1-5
CASSWTAYQPQHF
>TRBV12-5|TRBJ2-2
CASGLVLGVSGELFF
>TRBV11-2|TRBJ2-7
CASSLDILASEQYF
>TRBV5-1|TRBJ2-3
CASSSGGGPSTDTQYF
>TRBV19|TRBJ1-1
CASSTHRGPNTEAFF
>TRBV5-6|TRBJ2-1
CASTEYYIQYNEQFF
>TRBV21-1|TRBJ1-1
CASSKVPTGLVLLKNTEAFF
>TRBV12-5|TRBJ1-2
CASGLVRGGEGYTF
>TRBV5-1|TRBJ1-5
CASSPGQGAIGNQPQHF
>TRBV28|TRBJ2-7
CASSTSRDTYEQYF
>TRBV9|TRBJ2-1
CASTGGDHNEQFF
>TRBV15|TRBJ2-3
CATSTVGDTQYF
>TRBV6-6|TRBJ2-7
CASSYGQYYEQYF
>TRBV10-3|TRBJ1-3
CAIRDPGTGSGNTIYF
>TRBV27|TRBJ2-7
CASSAHPGSGGSYEQYF
>TRBV5-1|TRBJ2-3
CASSDIAGLTDTQYF
>TRBV7-8|TRBJ2-7
CASSLNRRASSYEQYF
>TRBV4-1|TRBJ2-3
CASSRLANTDTQYF
>TRBV6-5|TRBJ2-7
CATQRGRFYEQYF
>TRBV4-1|TRBJ1-5
CASSQDHNQPQHF
>TRBV28|TRBJ1-1
CASSYRARLNTEAFF
>TRBV19|TRBJ1-5
CASTSWRQGANQPQHF
>TRBV19|TRBJ1-6
CASLNREGTGVDSPLHF
>TRBV28|TRBJ1-5
CASSLPGQGEVGQPQHF
>TRBV6-6|TRBJ2-7
CASSFQSGIHEQYF
>TRBV28|TRBJ1-1
CASSPRGRGEAFF
>TRBV19|TRBJ2-1
CASSGRVSSGIRGEQFF
>TRBV2|TRBJ2-7
CASHPGTGTYEQYF
>TRBV30|TRBJ1-5
CAWSRGAGNQPQHF
>TRBV5-1|TRBJ2-3
CASGQGNTDTQYF
>TRBV4-1|TRBJ2-1
CASSQREARFGNEQFF
>TRBV5-4|TRBJ2-7
CASSQGLRGLYF
>TRBV11-2|TRBJ2-3
CASSFRRAADTQYF
>TRBV27|TRBJ2-3
CASSRLRTGSTDTQYF
>TRBV19|TRBJ1-5
CASSTNRVRQPQHF
>TRBV28|TRBJ2-7
CASSLRGPYEQYF
>TRBV4-1|TRBJ2-1
CASSHPGLAGGDSYNEQFF
>TRBV5-4|TRBJ1-2
CASSVIRGQIYGYTF
>TRBV14|TRBJ2-5
CASSQEDYLEWHF
>TRBV9|TRBJ2-1
CASSVEGQGSHNEQFF
>TRBV2|TRBJ1-4
CASEVALSTNEKLFF
>TRBV10-3|TRBJ1-2
CAIRISGWTFGYGYTF
>TRBV25-1|TRBJ2-7
CASSGSTTYEQYF
>TRBV28|TRBJ1-1
CASSPWGSTNTEAFF
>TRBV19|TRBJ2-5
CASSTGSYETQYF
>TRBV19|TRBJ1-1
CASTITGANTEAFF